Following are 21 T cell receptor beta chains from one sample sequenced in a study of T cell changes during pregnancy in multiple sclerosis. The repertoire was sequenced with immunoSEQ multiplex PCR; TCRdb's copy has only in-frame clones and lacks some. The sample lists 98,000 or so clones; around 93% were seen once. Sequencing was performed on peripheral blood, taken after pregnancy. The receptors here all came from a female donor with multiple sclerosis, enrolled in a pregnancy study.

The chain combines TRBV19 with TRBJ1-1; TRBD1 agrees at 8 bases. CDR1 is LNHDA, CDR2 SQIVND, per germline (reference sequence). V dropped 6 bases and J dropped 0; count of bases not matched to a gene: 21. The CDR3 length is 20 residues. In DNA, the CDR3 is TGTGCCAGTAGCATTCACGTATTTGGACAGGGCGGAGGAATGAACACTGAAGCTTTCTTT. As protein: CASSIHVFGQGGGMNTEAFF.

The chain combines TRBV28 with TRBJ1-5; D not resolved. The V and J ends lost 8 bases and 4 bases respectively, with 9 bases between them. CDR1 and CDR2 (germline): MDHEN, SYDVKM. This CDR3 has 12 amino acids. CDR3 amino acids: CASRETNQPQHF. CDR3 DNA sequence: TGTGCCAGCCGCGAGACAAATCAGCCCCAGCATTTT.

J is TRBJ2-7 and V is TRBV7-9, with TRBD2 matching over 9 bases. Germline-derived CDR1 and CDR2 are SEHNR and FQNEAQ (reference sequence). This CDR3 comprises 16 residues. V lost 1 base, J lost 0 bases, and 4 bases stayed unmatched. DNA of the CDR3: TGTGCCAGCAGCTTAGAGGTAGCGGGAGACTCCTACGAGCAGTACTTC. It translates to CASSLEVAGDSYEQYF.

This sequence joins TRBV18 and TRBJ1-2; TRBD1 might be the D (6 bases). With 2 bases removed from V and 8 bases from J, the gap between germline ends came to 15 bases. CDR1 is KGHSH and CDR2 is LQKENI in the germline V gene. This CDR3 is built from 14 residues. The DNA for the CDR3 is TGTGCCAGCTCACCAATTCTTCCTCAGGGGGGCTACACCTTC. Encoded protein: CASSPILPQGGYTF.

This rearrangement joins TRBV5-1 to TRBJ2-7; TRBD2 agrees at 10 bases. The CDR3 runs 14 residues. CDR1 is SGHRS and CDR2 is YFSETQ in the germline V gene. V lost 5 bases and J lost 1; bases outside the gene matches: 3. The DNA of the CDR3 is TGCGCCAGCAGTTTAGCGGGGGGATCCTACGAGCAGTACTTC. It translates to CASSLAGGSYEQYF.

The V call is TRBV5-1, the J call TRBJ2-7; TRBD2 matches 10 bases. Germline values: CDR1 SGHRS, CDR2 YFSETQ. With V trimmed by 4 bases and J by 0 bases, 4 bases remained unmatched. The CDR3 is 15 amino acids. CDR3 sequence: CASSKGTSASYEQYF. The DNA for the CDR3 is TGCGCCAGCAGCAAGGGGACTAGCGCCTCCTACGAGCAGTACTTC.

V is TRBV7-9 and J is TRBJ1-4; maybe TRBD1 (5 bases). CDR3 size: 12 residues. V was trimmed by 7 bases and J by 5 bases, leaving 8 bases between them. Germline V CDR1 and CDR2: SEHNR, FQNEAQ (reference sequence). The DNA of the CDR3 is TGTGCCAGCACCGGGGGGAATGAAAAACTGTTTTTT. This codes for CASTGGNEKLFF.

This chain links TRBV27 with TRBJ2-3; 10 bases agree with TRBD2. This CDR3 is built from 16 residues. J was trimmed by 0 bases and V by 6 bases; bases with no gene match: 6. CDR1 MNHEY and CDR2 SMNVEV come from the germline V gene (reference sequence). The CDR3 reads CASSDGTSDSTDTQYF. The CDR3 DNA is TGTGCCAGCAGCGACGGGACTAGCGATAGCACAGATACGCAGTATTTT.

This chain uses TRBV5-6 with TRBJ1-5, with D possibly TRBD1 on 6 matching bases. V was shortened by 3 bases and J by 0 bases, with 13 bases between the two germline ends. The length of the CDR3 is 16 residues. Germline V lookup: CDR1 SGHDT, CDR2 YYEEEE. CDR3 coding DNA: TGTGCCAGCAGCTCACTAACAGGGACTAGCAATCAGCCCCAGCATTTT. Encoded protein: CASSSLTGTSNQPQHF.

The V gene is TRBV5-6, the J gene TRBJ2-7; TRBD1 matches 9 bases. Germline loops: CDR1 SGHDT, CDR2 YYEEEE. This CDR3 is built from 14 residues. Trimming took 5 bases from V and 1 from J; bases not matched to a gene: 4. The CDR3 DNA is TGTGCCAGCAGGCGGACAGGGGAATCCTACGAGCAGTACTTC. Protein sequence: CASRRTGESYEQYF.

V usage is TRBV5-5 and J usage is TRBJ1-4; the D gene is possibly TRBD1 (6 bases). V was trimmed by 0 bases and J by 0 bases, leaving 15 bases between them. This CDR3 contains 18 residues. Germline V gives CDR1 SGHKS, CDR2 YYEKEE (reference sequence). The CDR3 protein is CASSLVGVRGATNEKLFF. The CDR3 DNA sequence: TGTGCCAGCAGCTTGGTAGGGGTCAGGGGTGCAACTAATGAAAAACTGTTTTTT.

V is TRBV2 and J is TRBJ1-1, with D possibly TRBD1 on 6 matching bases. Trimming removed 4 bases at V and 1 base at J, with 13 bases between. The CDR3 loop spans 15 amino acids. Looked up from germline, CDR1 is SNHLY and CDR2 is FYNNEI. CDR3 DNA: TGTGCCAGCAGTGCCCGTTCGACAGGGAACACTGAAGCTTTCTTT. As protein: CASSARSTGNTEAFF.

The chain has TRBV19 and TRBJ2-1; D unclear. V lost 7 bases, J lost 2 bases, and 18 bases lay in between. This CDR3 region has 16 residues. Germline CDR1 LNHDA, CDR2 SQIVND (reference sequence). The CDR3 protein is CASTRRGDSPYNEQFF. CDR3 bases: TGTGCCAGTACCCGCCGAGGAGACTCCCCCTACAATGAGCAGTTCTTC.

The chain uses TRBV18 and TRBJ2-5; D is ambiguous. V was trimmed by 3 bases and J by 3 bases, leaving 8 bases between them. Germline CDR1 is KGHSH and CDR2 is LQKENI. The CDR3 is 13 residues long. DNA for the CDR3: TGTGCCAGCTCACCGGGCATAGAAGAGACCCAGTACTTC. Encoded protein: CASSPGIEETQYF.

Here the CDR3 reads CATRPRARDLNEQFF. DNA of the CDR3: TGTGCCACCCGCCCCAGGGCACGTGACCTAAATGAGCAGTTCTTC. The V gene is TRBV6-1, the J gene TRBJ2-1; D is perhaps TRBD1 (5 bases). Between the trimmed V and J ends, which lost 10 bases and 7 bases, there was a span of 23 bases. Looked up from germline, CDR1 is MNHNS and CDR2 is SASEGT. This CDR3 is built from 15 residues.

The chain employs TRBV6-5 and TRBJ1-3; maybe TRBD1 (5 bases). Germline V lookup: CDR1 MNHEY, CDR2 SVGAGI. The CDR3 runs 14 residues. Trimming pared 7 bases from V and 0 bases from J, leaving 10 bases between. CDR3 nucleotide sequence: TGTGCCAGCAATGGGGCGAGCTCTGGAAACACCATATATTTT. Translated: CASNGASSGNTIYF.

The rearrangement joins TRBV7-9 to TRBJ1-2, with D maybe TRBD1 (5 bases). The germline gives CDR1 SEHNR, CDR2 FQNEAQ (reference sequence). The CDR3 is 12 amino acids. The V end lost 5 bases, the J end lost 8 bases, and 12 bases lay between the germline ends. CDR3 residues: CASSLTGYGYTF. As DNA, the CDR3 is TGTGCCAGCAGCCTAACAGGCTACGGCTACACCTTC.

V and J are TRBV5-1 and TRBJ2-7; 11 bases line up with TRBD2. Germline assignment: CDR1 SGHRS and CDR2 YFSETQ. V lost 3 bases, J lost 3 bases, and 2 bases stayed unmatched. The CDR3 is made up of 14 amino acids. The CDR3 DNA reads as TGCGCCAGCAGCTCCGGACTAGCGGGCTACGAGCAGTACTTC. It translates to CASSSGLAGYEQYF.

The chain recombines TRBV19 with TRBJ2-7, with D unresolved. There are 13 residues in the CDR3. V gave up 3 bases and J gave up 5 bases, with 11 bases separating them. Per the germline V gene, CDR1 is LNHDA and CDR2 is SQIVND (reference sequence). The CDR3 bases are TGTGCCAGTAGTATGACTTGGCCCCACGAGCAGTACTTC. Protein: CASSMTWPHEQYF. Filled out from reference TRBV19 and TRBJ2-7, the complete variable domain reads DGGITQSPKYLFRKEGQNVTLSCEQNLNHDAMYWYRQDPGQGLRLIYYSQIVNDFQKGDIAEGYSVSREKKESFPLTVTSAQKNPTAFYLCASSMTWPHEQYFGPGTRLTVT.

The chain uses TRBV7-2 and TRBJ1-1, with D unresolved. Trimming removed 1 base from V and 2 bases from J, with 5 bases in between. Germline loops: CDR1 SGHTA, CDR2 FQGNSA. The CDR3 covers 13 residues. The CDR3, as DNA: TGTGCCAGCAGCTTAGAACTAAACACTGAAGCTTTCTTT. Translated: CASSLELNTEAFF.

V gene TRBV13 combines with J gene TRBJ1-2; possibly TRBD1 for D (5 bases). Germline loops: CDR1 PRHDT, CDR2 FYEKMQ (reference sequence). The CDR3 has 14 amino acids. Trimming removed 5 bases from V and 4 bases from J, with 14 bases in between. CDR3 sequence (DNA): TGTGCCAGCAGCGCATTCAGGGATCCCTATGGCTACACCTTC. This codes for CASSAFRDPYGYTF.